Below, 3 T cell receptor beta chains from the same sample are listed, as sequenced in a study of PD-1 blockade in classical Hodgkin lymphoma. TCRdb's copy holds only in-frame clones and misses some; the assay was immunoSEQ multiplex PCR. Of roughly 77,000 clones listed, over 90% are singletons. Time point given: newly diagnosed, previously untreated cHL patient sample. The sequencing sample was made of peripheral blood mononuclear cells (PBMCs). The receptor set was obtained from a human donor with classical Hodgkin lymphoma.

The chain links TRBV7-9 to TRBJ1-2, with D possibly being TRBD1 (5 bases). Germline CDR1 is SEHNR and CDR2 is FQNEAQ (reference sequence). The CDR3 is 15 residues long. Trimming left V 5 bases short and J 0 bases short, with 13 bases between. The chain's CDR3 is CASSRDELANYGYTF. The DNA of the CDR3 is TGTGCCAGCAGCCGGGACGAGTTAGCTAACTATGGCTACACCTTC.

The chain uses TRBV9 and TRBJ1-2; D unclear. This CDR3 is 12 amino acids long. CDR1 is SGDLS, CDR2 YYNGEE, per germline. Between the trimmed V and J ends, which lost 3 bases and 6 bases, there was a span of 9 bases. CDR3 DNA sequence: TGTGCCAGCAGCGGGATCGGAAATGGCTACACCTTC. As protein: CASSGIGNGYTF.

This chain joins TRBV27 and TRBJ1-4; 11 nucleotides match TRBD1. V gave up 0 bases and J gave up 6 bases; unmatched junction bases: 0. The CDR3 totals 15 residues. The germline V gene has CDR1 MNHEY and CDR2 SMNVEV (reference sequence). The chain's CDR3 is CASSLSGQGDEKLFF. In DNA, the CDR3 is TGTGCCAGCAGTTTATCGGGACAGGGGGATGAAAAACTGTTTTTT.